The 2 T cell receptor beta chains below were found in one sample sequenced in a study of T cell responses to AZD1222 COVID-19 vaccine. The assay was immunoSEQ multiplex PCR, and TCRdb's table has in-frame clones only and misses some. The table includes 110,000 to 150,000 clones, around 93% detected once. Sequenced here: peripheral blood, sampled 28 days after the second AZD1222 dose. The receptors stem from an adult who received the AZD1222 COVID-19 vaccine.

This chain connects TRBV19 to TRBJ1-2; 8 bases line up with TRBD1. The CDR3 loop spans 15 amino acids. The ends lost 3 bases at V and 3 bases at J; junction bases unmatched: 6. Germline lookup yields CDR1 LNHDA and CDR2 SQIVND (reference sequence). The CDR3 reads CASSMVGQGHYGYTF. For the CDR3, the DNA is TGTGCCAGTAGTATGGTAGGACAGGGACACTATGGCTACACCTTC.

This clone was recorded once. The chain carries TRBV5-4 and TRBJ2-7; the match to TRBD1 covers 7 bases. The CDR3 consists of 13 residues. V lost 4 bases and J lost 5; bases outside the gene matches: 6. Germline loops: CDR1 SGHNT, CDR2 YYREEE (reference sequence). The CDR3 sequence is CASSRQDRDEQYF. The CDR3 DNA reads TGTGCCAGCAGCCGACAAGACAGGGACGAGCAGTACTTC. Full variable domain (outside the CDR3, taken from reference TRBV5-4 and TRBJ2-7): ETGVTQSPTHLIKTRGQQVTLRCSSQSGHNTVSWYQQALGQGPQFIFQYYREEENGRGNFPPRFSGLQFPNYSSELNVNALELDDSALYLCASSRQDRDEQYFGPGTRLTVT.